The rows below give T cell receptor beta chains drawn from one sample of a study of blood T cell repertoires in COVID-19. Using immunoSEQ multiplex PCR, the repertoire was profiled, and TCRdb retains in-frame clones only, with some absent. The sample holds 85,000 to 90,000 clones, approximately 90% seen once. Sequenced material: peripheral blood. The receptors shown here come from a human donor with active COVID-19. The donor label of this sample is uncertain. Both conserved end residues are part of each CDR3. The order of the fields is J gene, D gene, clone size, V gene, CDR3 length, CDR3 DNA, CDR3 protein. The D gene is left open where the match is weak. Clone sizes are given selectively: once, few, many, or a class where the clone is expanded.

J: TRBJ1-4
D: TRBD1
size: NA
V: TRBV12-5
length: 14
DNA: TGTGCTAGTGGTTGGGGACAGGCCTTTGAAAAACTGTTTTTT
CDR3: CASGWGQAFEKLFF

J: TRBJ2-2
D: NA
size: NA
V: TRBV24-1
length: 16
DNA: TGTGCCACCAGTGACGAGGGGGGAGGGAAAATCGGGGAGCTGTTTTTT
CDR3: CATSDEGGGKIGELFF

J: TRBJ2-2
D: NA
size: NA
V: TRBV6-6
length: 14
DNA: TGTGCCAGCACCAACAGGGTTACCACCGGGGAGCTGTTTTTT
CDR3: CASTNRVTTGELFF

J: TRBJ2-2
D: NA
size: NA
V: TRBV15
length: 18
DNA: TGTGCCACCAGCAGACGGAAATCGGACAGAACGAACACCGGGGAGCTGTTTTTT
CDR3: CATSRRKSDRTNTGELFF

J: TRBJ2-3
D: TRBD2
size: NA
V: TRBV7-9
length: 15
DNA: TGTGCCAGCAGCCGACTAGCGGGGAGGACAGATACGCAGTATTTT
CDR3: CASSRLAGRTDTQYF

J: TRBJ1-4
D: TRBD1
size: NA
V: TRBV3-1/TRBV3-2
length: 15
DNA: TGTGCCAGCAGCGATTCAGGACAGGGTGGCGAAAAACTGTTTTTT
CDR3: CASSDSGQGGEKLFF

J: TRBJ2-7
D: TRBD1
size: once
V: TRBV18
length: 14
DNA: TGTGCCAGCTCACCATCCAGGGGGCTTTACGAGCAGTACTTC
CDR3: CASSPSRGLYEQYF

J: TRBJ2-7
D: TRBD1
size: NA
V: TRBV6-5
length: 14
DNA: TGTGCCAGCAGTTCCCGACAGGGTTACTACGAGCAGTACTTC
CDR3: CASSSRQGYYEQYF

J: TRBJ2-3
D: TRBD1
size: NA
V: TRBV7-9
length: 17
DNA: TGTGCCAGCAGCCCCCGACAGGGAATGGGGCGCACAGATACGCAGTATTTT
CDR3: CASSPRQGMGRTDTQYF

J: TRBJ2-3
D: TRBD1
size: NA
V: TRBV27
length: 14
DNA: TGTGCCAGCGGGCAAGGACAGGGAACAGATACGCAGTATTTT
CDR3: CASGQGQGTDTQYF

J: TRBJ2-2
D: NA
size: NA
V: TRBV27
length: 15
DNA: TGTGCCAGCAGTCCAACAGGGACGAACACCGGGGAGCTGTTTTTT
CDR3: CASSPTGTNTGELFF

J: TRBJ1-2
D: TRBD1
size: NA
V: TRBV5-4
length: 16
DNA: TGTGCCAGCAGCTCCGGGACAGGGAGTCCTAACTATGGCTACACCTTC
CDR3: CASSSGTGSPNYGYTF

J: TRBJ2-3
D: TRBD2
size: NA
V: TRBV9
length: 15
DNA: TGTGCCAGCAGCCGAGCGGGGGGGCAAACAGATACGCAGTATTTT
CDR3: CASSRAGGQTDTQYF

J: TRBJ2-1
D: NA
size: NA
V: TRBV28
length: 13
DNA: TGTGCCAGCAGCCCCTTTTTGCGCAATGAGCAGTTCTTC
CDR3: CASSPFLRNEQFF